The entry below gives a single TCR beta chain sequence along with its context. Its antigen remains unidentified. This sample is part of a study of CD8 T cells in ankylosing spondylitis. Study conclusions and caveats: Seven to nine highly homologous variants made up a TCR beta motif that seemed to typify ankylosing spondylitis blood. Enrichment of disease-linked clones was reportedly significant in matched ankylosing spondylitis synovial fluid.

TCRdb fed the 5' RACE reads into MiXCR, producing one record per CDR3 protein. This sample yields fewer than 400,000 distinct CDR3 sequences, of which roughly 8% are seen a single time; approximately 14% belongs to the top ten. Looked up from germline, CDR1 is KGHDR and CDR2 is SFDVKD. This CDR3 is 13 amino acids long. The V end was cut by 5 bases, the J end by 5 bases, with 11 bases between. Material: blood, either unsorted or a sorted T cell fraction (not recorded which). The chain employs TRBV24-1 and TRBJ2-5, with D hard to call. This TCR came from a male donor with ankylosing spondylitis. CDR3 bases: TGTGCCACCAGTGCTACCGTACGCGAGACCCAGTACTTC. As protein: CATSATVRETQYF.